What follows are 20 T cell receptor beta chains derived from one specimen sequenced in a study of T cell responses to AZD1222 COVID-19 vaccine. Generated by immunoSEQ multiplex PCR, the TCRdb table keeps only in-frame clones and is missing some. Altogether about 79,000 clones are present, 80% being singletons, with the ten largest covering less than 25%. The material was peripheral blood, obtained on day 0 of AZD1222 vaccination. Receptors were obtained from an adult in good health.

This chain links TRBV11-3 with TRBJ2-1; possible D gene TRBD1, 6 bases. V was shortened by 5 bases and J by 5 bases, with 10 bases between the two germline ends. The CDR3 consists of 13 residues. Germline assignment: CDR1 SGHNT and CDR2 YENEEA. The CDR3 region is CASSRDRHNEQFF. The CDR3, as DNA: TGTGCCAGCAGCCGCGACAGGCACAATGAGCAGTTCTTC.

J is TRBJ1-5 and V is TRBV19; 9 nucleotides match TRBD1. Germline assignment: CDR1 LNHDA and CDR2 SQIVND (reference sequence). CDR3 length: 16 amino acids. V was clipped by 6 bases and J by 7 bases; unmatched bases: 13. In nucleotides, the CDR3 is TGTGCCAGTAGCCGGACAGGGGAGGTGCGCGGACAGCCCCAGCATTTT. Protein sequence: CASSRTGEVRGQPQHF.

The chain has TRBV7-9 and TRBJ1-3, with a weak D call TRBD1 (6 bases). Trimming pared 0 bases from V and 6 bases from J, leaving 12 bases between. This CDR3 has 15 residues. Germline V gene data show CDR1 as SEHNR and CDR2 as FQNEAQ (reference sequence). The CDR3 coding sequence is TGTGCCAGCAGCTTAGCCGGGGGGCCTAAAAACACCATATATTTT. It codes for CASSLAGGPKNTIYF.

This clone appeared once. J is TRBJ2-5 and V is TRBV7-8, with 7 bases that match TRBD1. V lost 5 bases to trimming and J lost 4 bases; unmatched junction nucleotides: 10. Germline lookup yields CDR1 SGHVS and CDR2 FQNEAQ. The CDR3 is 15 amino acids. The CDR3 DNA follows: TGTGCCAGCAGCCGGACAGGTCGGGTCAGAGAGACCCAGTACTTC. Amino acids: CASSRTGRVRETQYF. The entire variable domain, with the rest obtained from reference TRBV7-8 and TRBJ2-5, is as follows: GAGVSQSPRYKVAKRGQDVALRCDPISGHVSLFWYQQALGQGPEFLTYFQNEAQLDKSGLPSDRFFAERPEGSVSTLKIQRTQQEDSAVYLCASSRTGRVRETQYFGPGTRLLVL.

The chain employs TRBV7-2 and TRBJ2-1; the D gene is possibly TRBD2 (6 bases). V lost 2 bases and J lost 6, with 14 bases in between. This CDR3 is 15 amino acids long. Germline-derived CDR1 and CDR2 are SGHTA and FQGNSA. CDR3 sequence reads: CASSLLLAQGNEQFF. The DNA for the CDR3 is TGTGCCAGCAGCTTATTGCTAGCGCAAGGCAATGAGCAGTTCTTC.

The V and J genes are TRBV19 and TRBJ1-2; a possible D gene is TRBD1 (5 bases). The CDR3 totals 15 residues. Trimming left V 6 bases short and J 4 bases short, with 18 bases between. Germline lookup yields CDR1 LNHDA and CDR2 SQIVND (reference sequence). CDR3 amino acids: CASSPVRDGVYGYTF. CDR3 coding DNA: TGTGCCAGTAGCCCGGTCCGGGACGGAGTCTATGGCTACACCTTC.

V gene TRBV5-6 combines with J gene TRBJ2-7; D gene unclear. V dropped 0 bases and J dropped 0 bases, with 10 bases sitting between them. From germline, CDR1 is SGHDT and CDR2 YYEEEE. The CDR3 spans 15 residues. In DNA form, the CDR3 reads TGTGCCAGCAGCTTGGGATTGGCTAGCTCCTACGAGCAGTACTTC. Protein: CASSLGLASSYEQYF. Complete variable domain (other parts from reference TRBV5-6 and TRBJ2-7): DAGVTQSPTHLIKTRGQQVTLRCSPKSGHDTVSWYQQALGQGPQFIFQYYEEEERQRGNFPDRFSGHQFPNYSSELNVNALLLGDSALYLCASSLGLASSYEQYFGPGTRLTVT.

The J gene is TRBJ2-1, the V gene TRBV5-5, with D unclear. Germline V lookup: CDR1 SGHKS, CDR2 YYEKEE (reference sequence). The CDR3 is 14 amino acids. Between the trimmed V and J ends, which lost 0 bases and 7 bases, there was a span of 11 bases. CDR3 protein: CASSLGRGVNEQFF. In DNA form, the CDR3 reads TGTGCCAGCAGCTTGGGCCGCGGCGTGAATGAGCAGTTCTTC.

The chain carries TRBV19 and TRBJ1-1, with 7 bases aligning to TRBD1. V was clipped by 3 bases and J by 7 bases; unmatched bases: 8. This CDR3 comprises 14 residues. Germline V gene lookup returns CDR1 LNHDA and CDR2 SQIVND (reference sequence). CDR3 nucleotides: TGTGCCAGTAGTATGGGAAAAGGACAGGTTGAAGCTTTCTTT. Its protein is CASSMGKGQVEAFF.

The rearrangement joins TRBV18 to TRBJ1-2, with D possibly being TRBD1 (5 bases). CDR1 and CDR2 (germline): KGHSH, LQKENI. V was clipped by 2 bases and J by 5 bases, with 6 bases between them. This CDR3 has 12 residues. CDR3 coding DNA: TGTGCCAGCTCACCAGGGACGTATGGCTACACCTTC. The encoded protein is CASSPGTYGYTF. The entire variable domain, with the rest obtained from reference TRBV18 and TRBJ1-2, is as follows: NAGVMQNPRHLVRRRGQEARLRCSPMKGHSHVYWYRQLPEEGLKFMVYLQKENIIDESGMPKERFSAEFPKEGPSILRIQQVVRGDSAAYFCASSPGTYGYTFGSGTRLTVV.

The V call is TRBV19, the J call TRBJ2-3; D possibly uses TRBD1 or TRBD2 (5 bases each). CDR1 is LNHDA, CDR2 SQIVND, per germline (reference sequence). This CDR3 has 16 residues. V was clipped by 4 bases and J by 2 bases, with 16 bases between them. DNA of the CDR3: TGTGCCAGTAGTAACCCTAGCACTGGGGCCACAGATACGCAGTATTTT. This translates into CASSNPSTGATDTQYF.

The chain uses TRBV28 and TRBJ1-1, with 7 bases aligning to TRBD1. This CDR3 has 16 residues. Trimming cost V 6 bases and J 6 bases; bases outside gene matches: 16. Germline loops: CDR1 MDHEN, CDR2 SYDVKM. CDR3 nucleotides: TGTGCCAGCAGCAGAACGAGCCTCAGGGGGGGCCCTGAAGCTTTCTTT. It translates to CASSRTSLRGGPEAFF.

For the CDR3, the DNA is TGCGCCAGCAGCCCGGGACTCCGCACAGATACGCAGTATTTT. Its translation: CASSPGLRTDTQYF. The genes are TRBV10-1 and TRBJ2-3; tentatively, D is TRBD2 (6 bases). CDR1 is WNHNN and CDR2 is SYGVQD in the germline V gene (reference sequence). The CDR3 length is 14 residues. V was trimmed by 6 bases and J by 1 base, leaving 11 bases between them.

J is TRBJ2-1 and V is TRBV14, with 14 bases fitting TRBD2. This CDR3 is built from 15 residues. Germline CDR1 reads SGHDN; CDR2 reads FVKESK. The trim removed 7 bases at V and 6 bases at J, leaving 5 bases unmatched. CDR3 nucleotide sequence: TGTGCCAGCAATGGACTAGCGGGGGGTGGCAATGAGCAGTTCTTC. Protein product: CASNGLAGGGNEQFF.

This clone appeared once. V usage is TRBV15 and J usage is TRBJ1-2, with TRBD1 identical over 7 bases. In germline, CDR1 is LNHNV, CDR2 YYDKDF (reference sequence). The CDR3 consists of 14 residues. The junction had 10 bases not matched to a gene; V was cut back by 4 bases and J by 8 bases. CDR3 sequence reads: CATSIDRVERGYTF. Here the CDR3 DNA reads TGTGCCACCAGCATAGACAGGGTGGAACGAGGCTACACCTTC.

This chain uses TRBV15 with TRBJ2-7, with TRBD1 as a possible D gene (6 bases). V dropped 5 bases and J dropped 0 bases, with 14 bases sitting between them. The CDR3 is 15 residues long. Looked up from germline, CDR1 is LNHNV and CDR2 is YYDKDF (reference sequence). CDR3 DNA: TGTGCCACCAGCGGGAGTGGACAGCCCTCCTACGAGCAGTACTTC. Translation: CATSGSGQPSYEQYF.

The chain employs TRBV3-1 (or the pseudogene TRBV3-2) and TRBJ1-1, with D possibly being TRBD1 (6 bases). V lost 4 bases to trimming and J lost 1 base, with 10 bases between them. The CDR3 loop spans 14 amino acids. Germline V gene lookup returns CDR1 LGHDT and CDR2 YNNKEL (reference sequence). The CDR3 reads CASSLVRGNTEAFF. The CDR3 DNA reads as TGTGCCAGCAGCCTAGTCAGGGGGAACACTGAAGCTTTCTTT.

CDR3 region: CASSQHRTSSYNEQFF. As DNA, the CDR3 is TGTGCCAGCAGCCAACATCGGACTAGCTCCTACAATGAGCAGTTCTTC. The rearrangement links TRBV3-1 (or the pseudogene TRBV3-2) to TRBJ2-1, with 7 bases matching TRBD2. The CDR3 is made up of 16 amino acids. In germline, CDR1 is LGHDT, CDR2 YNNKEL (reference sequence). Trimming cost V 2 bases and J 0 bases; bases outside gene matches: 4.

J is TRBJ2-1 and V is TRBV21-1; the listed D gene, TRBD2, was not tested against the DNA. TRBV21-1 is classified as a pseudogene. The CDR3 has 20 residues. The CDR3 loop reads CASSTPPGLAGSNLYNEQFF. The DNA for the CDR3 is TGTGCCAGCAGCACCCCCCCGGGACTAGCGGGTTCCAACCTCTACAATGAGCAGTTCTTC.

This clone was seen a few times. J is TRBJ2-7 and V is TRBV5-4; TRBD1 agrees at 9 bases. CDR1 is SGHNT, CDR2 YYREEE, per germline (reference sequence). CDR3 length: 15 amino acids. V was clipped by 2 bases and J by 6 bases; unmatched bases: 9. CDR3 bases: TGTGCCAGCAGCTTAAAAGGGACAGGGCCCGCCGAGCAGTACTTC. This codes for CASSLKGTGPAEQYF.